The 17 T cell receptor beta chains below were found in one sample sequenced in a study of post-analysis software for immune sequencing data. Study results and caveats: Controls showed lower frequencies than patients for a few TRBV segments, and TRBV5-6, TRBV5-1 and TRBV20-1 were among these.

Sequencing libraries made from TCR beta cDNA carried unique molecular identifiers. TCRdb recomputed calls from the PCR reads with MiXCR, one row per CDR3 protein. The profile covers under 200,000 distinct CDR3 sequences, with 29% appearing a single time and less than 4% taken by the ten largest. For these receptors, no antigen is known. The sequenced sample consisted of blood. The receptors were sampled from a girl aged 2 to 17 with multiple sclerosis.

The V gene is TRBV5-6, the J gene TRBJ2-1; 11 positions match TRBD2. Germline CDR1 and CDR2: SGHDT and YYEEEE. V trimming: 1 base; J trimming: 0 bases; junction bases outside the gene matches: 3. CDR3 size: 17 residues. The CDR3: CASSLRLAGSSYNEQFF. CDR3 DNA: TGTGCCAGCAGCTTGCGACTAGCGGGGAGCTCCTACAATGAGCAGTTCTTC.

There are many counts of this clonotype. CDR3 loop: CASSPGTWGQETQYF. For the CDR3, the DNA is TGTGCCAGCAGCCCAGGGACCTGGGGCCAAGAGACCCAGTACTTC. This sequence joins TRBV6-5 and TRBJ2-5, with D perhaps TRBD1 or TRBD2 (5 bases each). Germline V gene data show CDR1 as MNHEY and CDR2 as SVGAGI. This CDR3 comprises 15 residues. The V and J ends lost 6 bases and 1 base respectively, with 15 bases between them.

Only a few counts were recorded for this clonotype. This chain's CDR3 is CASSGLAGGGSYNEQFF. CDR3 nucleotides: TGTGCCAGCAGTGGGCTAGCGGGAGGCGGTTCCTACAATGAGCAGTTCTTC. The genes are TRBV7-9 and TRBJ2-1; 11 bases are a match to TRBD2. J lost 1 base, V lost 6 bases, and 8 bases had no gene match. Germline V gene lookup returns CDR1 SEHNR and CDR2 FQNEAQ (reference sequence). The CDR3 consists of 17 residues.

About this clonotype itself: This could be a read error, since a much larger clone is one nucleotide away. The rearrangement joins TRBV5-6 to TRBJ1-4; D possibly corresponds to TRBD1 (5 bases). Germline V gives CDR1 SGHDT, CDR2 YYEEEE. The CDR3 is 15 amino acids. CDR3 nucleotide sequence: TGTGCCAGCAGCTTGCCGGGCGGGGGTAATGAAAAACGGTTTTTT. Protein sequence: CASSLPGGGNEKRFF. Combining the CDR3 with reference TRBV5-6 and TRBJ1-4 gives the whole variable domain DAGVTQSPTHLIKTRGQQVTLRCSPKSGHDTVSWYQQALGQGPQFIFQYYEEEERQRGNFPDRFSGHQFPNYSSELNVNALLLGDSALYLCASSLPGGGNEKRFFGSGTQLSVL.

For the CDR3, the DNA is TGTGCCAGCAGTCGCGTACAGGGAAGCAATCAGCCCCAGCATTTT. Its protein product is CASSRVQGSNQPQHF. V and J are TRBV12-3 or TRBV12-4 and TRBJ1-5, with D perhaps TRBD1 (6 bases). The CDR3 spans 15 residues. V shed 5 bases and J shed 1 base, with 12 bases lying between them.

A remark on this clonotype: A read error may explain this, as a much larger clone is one base away. This chain joins TRBV5-1 and TRBJ2-3, with D maybe TRBD1 (5 bases). The CDR3 has 15 amino acids. Germline lookup yields CDR1 SGHRS and CDR2 YFSETQ. The CDR3 reads CASSLLAGSTDMQYF. The CDR3 DNA sequence: TGCGCCAGCAGCTTGTTGGCCGGATCGACAGATATGCAGTATTTT.

At least ten counts were recorded for this clonotype. The chain recombines TRBV20-1 with TRBJ2-1; D possibly uses TRBD1 or TRBD2 (5 bases each). The CDR3 totals 15 residues. The V and J ends lost 0 bases and 2 bases respectively, with 11 bases between them. From germline, CDR1 is DFQATT and CDR2 SNEGSKA (reference sequence). The CDR3 DNA reads TGCAGTGCTAGAGATCTGGTGGGACCCTACAATGAGCAGTTCTTC. It encodes CSARDLVGPYNEQFF.

As regards this clonotype: One end of the junction is discordant with germline, which a read error may explain. The genes are TRBV13 and TRBJ1-2; possibly TRBD1 for D (5 bases). Germline CDR1 is PRHDT and CDR2 is FYEKMQ (reference sequence). This CDR3 comprises 14 residues. CDR3 loop: CVSSLRGLNYGYTF. Here the CDR3 DNA reads TGTGTCAGCAGCTTAAGGGGTTTGAACTATGGCTACACCTTC.

This clonotype occurred a few times. The chain uses TRBV7-2 and TRBJ2-2, with a tentative D call TRBD2 (6 bases). Trimming removed 5 bases at V and 7 bases at J, with 17 bases between. CDR1 SGHTA and CDR2 FQGNSA come from the germline V gene. This CDR3 comprises 15 residues. Written as DNA, the CDR3 is TGTGCCAGCAGCCCCCGAGCGGGCCGTCACGGGGAGCTGTTTTTT. Amino acid sequence: CASSPRAGRHGELFF.

The chain employs TRBV2 and TRBJ1-4; D gene uncertain. There are 13 residues in the CDR3. V shed 0 bases and J shed 7 bases, with 6 bases lying between them. The V gene's germline CDR1 is SNHLY and CDR2 FYNNEI. The CDR3 reads CASSEAGFEKLFF. CDR3 bases: TGTGCCAGCAGTGAAGCAGGATTTGAAAAACTGTTTTTT. The whole variable domain, filled in from reference TRBV2 and TRBJ1-4, reads EPEVTQTPSHQVTQMGQEVILRCVPISNHLYFYWYRQILGQKVEFLVSFYNNEISEKSEIFDDQFSVERPDGSNFTLKIRSTKLEDSAMYFCASSEAGFEKLFFGSGTQLSVL.

This clonotype has only a few counts. This may be a read error: a much more frequent sequence differs by one nucleotide. This rearrangement joins TRBV10-2 to TRBJ2-1, with 13 bases identical to TRBD2. From germline, CDR1 is WSHSY and CDR2 SAAADI. With 6 bases clipped from V and 5 bases from J, the junction kept 7 bases outside the gene matches. CDR3 length: 16 amino acids. The CDR3 reads CASSPRTSGRNNEQFF. The CDR3 coding sequence is TGCGCCAGCAGCCCCAGGACTAGCGGGAGAAACAATGAGCAGTTCTTC.

The V and J genes are TRBV10-3 and TRBJ2-1; 9 bases line up with TRBD1. Trimming removed 7 bases from V and 9 bases from J; junction bases left unmatched: 16. The germline CDR1 and CDR2 sequences are ENHRY and SYGVKD. This CDR3 has 16 residues. CDR3 loop: CAIMVGSTGGMSEQFF. The CDR3 nucleotides are TGTGCCATCATGGTCGGCTCGACAGGGGGGATGTCTGAGCAGTTCTTC.

This clonotype has a single count. The V and J genes are TRBV5-1 and TRBJ2-3; TRBD1 is a possible D gene (6 bases). Germline V CDR1 and CDR2: SGHRS, YFSETQ. This CDR3 has 14 residues. V lost 0 bases, J lost 6 bases, and 11 bases lay in between. This CDR3 reads CASSLDPGEDTQYF. As DNA, the CDR3 is TGCGCCAGCAGCTTGGATCCAGGGGAGGATACGCAGTATTTT. The full variable domain, rest sourced from reference TRBV5-1 and TRBJ2-3, is KAGVTQTPRYLIKTRGQQVTLSCSPISGHRSVSWYQQTPGQGLQFLFEYFSETQRNKGNFPGRFSGRQFSNSRSEMNVSTLELGDSALYLCASSLDPGEDTQYFGPGTRLTVL.

This clonotype was seen repeatedly, ten times or more. This chain joins TRBV29-1 and TRBJ2-3, with no clear D. The V gene lost 4 bases and the J gene lost 3 bases, with 8 bases spanning the gap. This CDR3 region has 12 residues. Germline V lookup: CDR1 SQVTM, CDR2 ANQGSEA. DNA for the CDR3: TGCAGCGTTGTACGGGCTACAGATACGCAGTATTTT. Residues: CSVVRATDTQYF.

In the case of this clonotype: This may be a read error, as it is one base from a much larger clone. The chain joins TRBV20-1 to TRBJ2-3; D possibly matches TRBD1 or TRBD2 (5 bases each). The germline CDR1 and CDR2 sequences are DFQATT and SNEGSKA (reference sequence). This CDR3 spans 15 amino acids. V was cut by 0 bases and J by 6 bases, with 16 bases left in between. CDR3 sequence (DNA): TGCAGTGCTAGAGAGGGGACCGCGGACATGGATACGCAGTATTTT. It translates to CSAREGTADMDTQYF.

This clonotype has more than one count but fewer than ten. The chain joins TRBV28 to TRBJ1-1; TRBD1 is a possible D gene (6 bases). The CDR3 consists of 14 residues. Germline assignment: CDR1 MDHEN and CDR2 SYDVKM. Trimming cost V 3 bases and J 2 bases, with 10 bases left between them. The CDR3 sequence is CASSLGRGNTEAFF. CDR3 DNA: TGTGCCAGCAGTTTGGGCAGGGGTAACACTGAAGCTTTCTTT.

The sample holds many counts of this clonotype. The chain has TRBV7-9 and TRBJ2-5; 8 bases align to TRBD1. Germline trimming cut 3 bases from V and 2 bases from J; bases unmatched to any gene: 8. The CDR3 totals 16 residues. The germline CDR1 and CDR2 sequences are SEHNR and FQNEAQ (reference sequence). CDR3 bases: TGTGCCAGCAGCTTTGGACAGGGTGTGCGACAAGAGACCCAGTACTTC. This encodes CASSFGQGVRQETQYF. The whole variable domain, remainder taken from reference TRBV7-9 and TRBJ2-5, is DTGVSQNPRHKITKRGQNVTFRCDPISEHNRLYWYRQTLGQGPEFLTYFQNEAQLEKSRLLSDRFSAERPKGSFSTLEIQRTEQGDSAMYLCASSFGQGVRQETQYFGPGTRLLVL.